These 19 T cell receptor beta chains came from one sample sequenced in a study of blood T cell repertoires in COVID-19. The table came from immunoSEQ multiplex PCR; TCRdb's copy has only in-frame clones and leaves some out. The sample includes more than 55,000 clones, roughly 85% of them seen just once. Material for sequencing was peripheral blood. The receptor source for this set is a woman older than 75 with acute or convalescent COVID-19.

The chain links TRBV30 to TRBJ2-1; D is uncertain. CDR1 and CDR2 from the germline V gene are GTSNPN and SVGIG (reference sequence). V lost 1 base, J lost 8 bases, and 6 bases lay in between. This CDR3 is 11 amino acids long. The CDR3 bases are TGTGCCTGGAGTGAACTGGATGAGCAGTTCTTC. As protein: CAWSELDEQFF.

This sequence joins TRBV9 and TRBJ2-1, with D possibly TRBD2 on 6 matching bases. CDR1 is SGDLS and CDR2 is YYNGEE in the germline V gene. V dropped 3 bases and J dropped 9 bases, with 13 bases sitting between them. The CDR3 has 13 residues. The CDR3 DNA reads as TGTGCCAGCAGCGGACTAGGAGCGCTTGAGCAGTTCTTC. As protein: CASSGLGALEQFF.

The chain uses TRBV12-3 or TRBV12-4 and TRBJ1-2; D may be TRBD1 (6 bases). The CDR3 has 13 residues. V was clipped by 7 bases and J by 7 bases, with 16 bases between them. The CDR3 spells CASNLGAVSGYTF. The CDR3 DNA is TGTGCCAGCAACCTGGGGGCAGTCTCTGGCTACACCTTC.

This clone has just one count. The chain combines TRBV18 with TRBJ1-1; 8 nucleotides align to TRBD1. Trimming at V came to 6 bases and at J to 2 bases, leaving 5 bases not matched to a gene. This CDR3 comprises 14 residues. Germline V lookup: CDR1 KGHSH, CDR2 LQKENI. CDR3 region: CASSGTGANTEAFF. DNA of the CDR3: TGTGCCAGCTCCGGGACAGGCGCAAACACTGAAGCTTTCTTT.

V and J are TRBV9 and TRBJ1-6, with TRBD1 matching over 11 bases. The CDR3 covers 16 residues. V dropped 4 bases and J dropped 9; count of bases not matched to a gene: 9. CDR1 is SGDLS, CDR2 YYNGEE, per germline. The CDR3 sequence: CASSPEPGTGGSPLHF. DNA for the CDR3: TGTGCCAGCAGCCCGGAGCCCGGGACAGGGGGTTCACCCCTCCACTTT. Filled out from reference TRBV9 and TRBJ1-6, the complete variable domain reads DSGVTQTPKHLITATGQRVTLRCSPRSGDLSVYWYQQSLDQGLQFLIQYYNGEERAKGNILERFSAQQFPDLHSELNLSSLELGDSALYFCASSPEPGTGGSPLHFGNGTRLTVT.

CDR3 in DNA: TGTGCCAGCAGTGACTCGATTTCCACGGCGCAGTATTTT. Protein product: CASSDSISTAQYF. The chain combines TRBV6-4 with TRBJ2-3; no clear D gene. Germline V gives CDR1 MRHNA, CDR2 SNTAGT. The CDR3 has 13 amino acids. V was cut by 0 bases and J by 10 bases, with 11 bases left in between.

V and J are TRBV5-1 and TRBJ2-7; D remains unclear. There are 13 residues in the CDR3. The germline V and J ends were trimmed by 0 bases and 3 bases, with 7 bases remaining between them. Per germline, CDR1 SGHRS and CDR2 YFSETQ. Here the CDR3 DNA reads TGCGCCAGCAGCTTGGCCGGTCTCTACGAGCAGTACTTC. Protein product: CASSLAGLYEQYF.

V is TRBV5-4 and J is TRBJ2-5, with D maybe TRBD1 (6 bases). The V and J ends lost 4 bases and 4 bases respectively, with 11 bases between them. Germline values: CDR1 SGHNT, CDR2 YYREEE (reference sequence). There are 13 residues in the CDR3. The CDR3 region is CASSRRGAETQYF. DNA of the CDR3: TGTGCCAGCAGCCGCAGGGGAGCAGAGACCCAGTACTTC.

The chain employs TRBV19 and TRBJ1-4; D remains ambiguous. The germline V gene has CDR1 LNHDA and CDR2 SQIVND (reference sequence). The CDR3 loop spans 13 amino acids. Trimming left V 7 bases short and J 3 bases short, with 9 bases between. DNA for the CDR3: TGTGCCAGTACAAATGCGGCTAATGAAAAACTGTTTTTT. Translated, it gives CASTNAANEKLFF.

The sample holds one count of this clone. The V gene is TRBV12-5, the J gene TRBJ2-5; 13 nucleotides agree with TRBD2. CDR1 and CDR2 (germline): LGHNT, FRNRAP. The trim removed 0 bases at V and 2 bases at J, leaving 6 bases unmatched. This CDR3 region has 18 residues. The CDR3 bases are TGTGCTAGTGGTTTGGTTTATACTAGCGGGAGGGGTCAAGAGACCCAGTACTTC. This encodes CASGLVYTSGRGQETQYF.

This clone was observed a single time. The J gene is TRBJ1-2, the V gene TRBV23-1; 8 positions agree with TRBD1. TRBV23-1 is filed as an ORF, its function uncertain. This CDR3 spans 14 amino acids. The ends lost 11 bases at V and 7 bases at J; junction bases unmatched: 15. The CDR3 is CARSGGQGACGYTF. The CDR3 coding sequence is TGCGCCCGATCCGGAGGGCAGGGGGCCTGTGGCTACACCTTC.

The genes are TRBV5-4 and TRBJ2-5; a weak D match, TRBD1 (5 bases). Germline loops: CDR1 SGHNT, CDR2 YYREEE (reference sequence). CDR3 size: 14 residues. Trimming removed 1 base at V and 10 bases at J, with 17 bases between. For the CDR3, the DNA is TGTGCCAGCAGCTTGAAAGGGGCCGACGGTGACCAGTACTTC. Protein: CASSLKGADGDQYF.

The V gene is TRBV6-6, the J gene TRBJ1-1, with 9 bases that match TRBD1. This CDR3 has 16 amino acids. With V trimmed by 0 bases and J by 5 bases, 7 bases remained unmatched. The germline CDR1 and CDR2 sequences are MNHNY and SVGAGI (reference sequence). The CDR3 is CASSYSAGQGRTEAFF. DNA of the CDR3: TGTGCCAGCAGTTACTCGGCCGGACAGGGGAGAACTGAAGCTTTCTTT.

This rearrangement joins TRBV7-8 to TRBJ2-5; maybe TRBD1 (5 bases). The CDR3 is made up of 14 amino acids. Trimming shortened V by 1 base and J by 5 bases, and 11 bases separated the two germline ends. CDR1 is SGHVS, CDR2 FQNEAQ, per germline. CDR3 nucleotide sequence: TGTGCCAGCAGCTTAGGTACAGGCTGGGAGACCCAGTACTTC. Translated: CASSLGTGWETQYF.

The chain combines TRBV6-5 with TRBJ1-4; D is possibly TRBD1 (5 bases). V lost 2 bases to trimming and J lost 0 bases, with 10 bases between them. Germline V lookup: CDR1 MNHEY, CDR2 SVGAGI. The CDR3 runs to 16 residues. CDR3 bases: TGTGCCAGCAGTTACGACAGCCAGGCAACTAATGAAAAACTGTTTTTT. The encoded protein is CASSYDSQATNEKLFF.

The J gene is TRBJ1-4, the V gene TRBV4-2; D is unclear. V was cut by 4 bases and J by 4 bases, with 16 bases left in between. The CDR3 runs to 16 residues. Germline V gene sequence: CDR1 LGHNA, CDR2 YNFKEQ. CDR3: CASSLDSWENNEKLFF. Written as DNA, the CDR3 is TGTGCCAGCAGCCTAGATAGCTGGGAGAATAATGAAAAACTGTTTTTT.

This clone was counted between two and nine times. The chain carries TRBV7-9 and TRBJ2-1; D not resolved. V was cut by 5 bases and J by 1 base, with 9 bases left in between. The length of the CDR3 is 14 residues. Germline V gene sequence: CDR1 SEHNR, CDR2 FQNEAQ (reference sequence). CDR3 DNA sequence: TGTGCCAGCAGCCCCCGCACATCCTACAATGAGCAGTTCTTC. Protein sequence: CASSPRTSYNEQFF.

This chain uses TRBV30 with TRBJ1-2; 8 nucleotides match TRBD1. Germline V CDR1 and CDR2: GTSNPN, SVGIG (reference sequence). With V trimmed by 8 bases and J by 6 bases, 8 bases remained unmatched. The length of the CDR3 is 12 residues. In DNA form, the CDR3 reads TGTGCCCACGGACAGGGTAGGCATGGCTACACCTTC. Translated, it gives CAHGQGRHGYTF.

The rearrangement links TRBV6-5 to TRBJ2-7; 9 nucleotides agree with TRBD1. The J segment lost 12 bases and the V segment lost 2 bases, leaving 11 bases of the junction unmatched. The germline CDR1 and CDR2 sequences are MNHEY and SVGAGI. This CDR3 has 14 amino acids. The CDR3 nucleotides read TGTGCCAGCAGTTACAACCGGGACAGGGATTATCTGTACTTC. Translation gives CASSYNRDRDYLYF.